The T cell receptor beta chain under discussion was sequenced for a study of blood T cell repertoires in COVID-19. Per germline, CDR1 SGHVS and CDR2 FQNEAQ. The CDR3 contains 12 residues. The V gene lost 2 bases and the J gene lost 5 bases, with 6 bases spanning the gap. Libraries were prepared by immunoSEQ multiplex PCR; TCRdb keeps only in-frame clonotypes and omits some of them. The sample lists about 360,000 clones, around nine tenths occurring once. This sequence was found in a human donor in a cohort sampled during active COVID-19. The chain recombines TRBV7-8 with TRBJ2-5; no definite D call. The sequencing input was peripheral blood. CDR3 region: CASSLSGETQYF. The CDR3 DNA is TGTGCCAGCAGCTTATCCGGGGAGACCCAGTACTTC. Using reference TRBV7-8 and TRBJ2-5 for the parts outside the CDR3, the full variable domain is GAGVSQSPRYKVAKRGQDVALRCDPISGHVSLFWYQQALGQGPEFLTYFQNEAQLDKSGLPSDRFFAERPEGSVSTLKIQRTQQEDSAVYLCASSLSGETQYFGPGTRLLVL.